This passage covers 16 T cell receptor beta chains from one sample sequenced in a study of molecular identifiers for immune sequencing clone quantification. One entry per CDR3 protein results from TCRdb running MiXCR on the PCR reads. The profile shows about 640,000 distinct CDR3 sequences, just under 20% of them singletons. The source material was naive CD8+ T cells from blood, with Jurkat cell RNA spiked in. Subset meaning: FACS-sorted CD8+CD4-CCR7+CD45RA+ naive T cells. These receptor sequences come from a human donor in good health. Some libraries in this study had Jurkat cell RNA spiked in.

The V and J genes are TRBV27 and TRBJ2-1; D remains unclear. Trimming stripped 6 bases from V and 9 bases from J, with 12 bases between. The CDR3 sequence is 12 residues long. Germline V gene data show CDR1 as MNHEY and CDR2 as SMNVEV (reference sequence). The CDR3 sequence: CASRLTPFEQFF. CDR3 coding DNA: TGTGCCAGCAGACTCACGCCCTTTGAGCAGTTCTTC.

This clonotype has at least ten counts. The genes are TRBV20-1 and TRBJ2-3, with TRBD2 as a possible D gene (7 bases). This CDR3 region has 17 residues. The germline V gene encodes CDR1 DFQATT and CDR2 SNEGSKA (reference sequence). V was pared by 4 bases and J by 0 bases, with 20 bases between. CDR3 coding DNA: TGCAGTGCTACTCCTGGGGTGGGGGGGCTAAGCACAGATACGCAGTATTTT. This codes for CSATPGVGGLSTDTQYF.

The chain's CDR3 is CASSTRLAGKYNEQFF. The DNA for the CDR3 is TGTGCCAGCAGCACTAGGTTAGCGGGGAAGTACAATGAGCAGTTCTTC. The genes are TRBV5-8 and TRBJ2-1; 8 bases fit TRBD2. The CDR3 length is 16 residues. Germline assignment: CDR1 SGHTS and CDR2 YDEGEE. J lost 4 bases, V lost 4 bases, and 10 bases had no gene match.

This clonotype has only a few counts. The rearrangement links TRBV30 to TRBJ1-1; TRBD1 agrees at 7 bases. V lost 5 bases to trimming and J lost 0 bases; unmatched junction nucleotides: 12. CDR1 is GTSNPN, CDR2 SVGIG, per germline (reference sequence). The CDR3 is 16 amino acids. CDR3 region: CAWDGGQLLMNTEAFF. The CDR3 region has the DNA TGTGCCTGGGACGGGGGACAGCTTCTTATGAACACTGAAGCTTTCTTT.

This clonotype appeared many times. The chain combines TRBV20-1 with TRBJ2-7; 7 bases are shared with TRBD2. V was pared by 3 bases and J by 7 bases, with 9 bases of the junction left unmatched. Germline V gene sequence: CDR1 DFQATT, CDR2 SNEGSKA (reference sequence). CDR3 size: 13 residues. The CDR3, as DNA: TGCAGTGCTAGCGGCGCGGGAGAGTGGGAGCAGTACTTC. Translation: CSASGAGEWEQYF.

This clonotype was observed a few times. The rearrangement links TRBV7-2 to TRBJ1-6, with D perhaps matching TRBD1 (6 bases). The V end was cut by 1 base, the J end by 8 bases, with 21 bases between. Germline loops: CDR1 SGHTA, CDR2 FQGNSA. The CDR3 is 18 amino acids. CDR3 amino acids: CASSLGSLEGVRDSPLHF. As DNA, the CDR3 is TGTGCCAGCAGCTTAGGCTCCCTCGAGGGGGTGAGGGATTCACCCCTCCACTTT. The whole variable domain, filled in from reference TRBV7-2 and TRBJ1-6, reads GAGVSQSPSNKVTEKGKDVELRCDPISGHTALYWYRQSLGQGLEFLIYFQGNSAPDKSGLPSDRFSAERTGGSVSTLTIQRTQQEDSAVYLCASSLGSLEGVRDSPLHFGNGTRLTVT.

This clonotype was observed at least ten times. The chain recombines TRBV5-4 with TRBJ1-1, with D unclear. Deletions cut 5 bases from V and 5 bases from J, with 13 bases between. This CDR3 contains 13 residues. The V gene's germline CDR1 is SGHNT and CDR2 YYREEE (reference sequence). The CDR3 loop reads CASSPRADTEAFF. CDR3 DNA sequence: TGTGCCAGCAGTCCTAGGGCAGATACTGAAGCTTTCTTT.

Comment on this clonotype: This sequence may be a read error, since a much larger clone differs from it by one base. The V and J genes are TRBV27 and TRBJ2-7, with 9 bases lining up with TRBD2. CDR1 and CDR2 (germline): MNHEY, SMNVEV (reference sequence). The CDR3 length is 14 residues. CDR3 nucleotide sequence: TGTGTCAGCAGTTATGCGGGAGGGTCGTACGAGCAGTACTTC. Amino acid sequence: CVSSYAGGSYEQYF.

This clonotype was picked up a small number of times. The CDR3 nucleotides are TGTGCCAGCAGCCAAGACCACAGGGGGCTGAATGAGCAGTTCTTC. This encodes CASSQDHRGLNEQFF. The chain carries TRBV14 and TRBJ2-1, with 9 bases lining up with TRBD1. The CDR3 sequence is 15 residues long. CDR1 is SGHDN and CDR2 is FVKESK in the germline V gene. J was trimmed by 7 bases and V by 0 bases; bases with no gene match: 4.

On this clonotype: Being one base from a much bigger clone, this may be a read error. The chain links TRBV24-1 to TRBJ2-1, with D tentatively TRBD2 (6 bases). The CDR3 sequence is 12 residues long. Germline CDR1 KGHDR, CDR2 SFDVKD. Here the CDR3 reads CATSVEGTEQLF. Written as DNA, the CDR3 is TGTGCCACCAGTGTCGAGGGGACTGAGCAGCTCTTC.

Ten or more counts support this clonotype. The chain links TRBV6-5 to TRBJ1-1; D is undetermined. V was cut by 6 bases and J by 1 base, with 15 bases left in between. Germline CDR1 MNHEY, CDR2 SVGAGI. The CDR3 length is 15 residues. The CDR3 is CASRSVSTGNTEAFF. CDR3 DNA sequence: TGTGCCAGCAGGTCTGTGTCAACGGGGAACACTGAAGCTTTCTTT.

This clonotype was observed at least ten times. The V and J genes are TRBV2 and TRBJ1-2, with 9 bases that match TRBD1. CDR3 length equals 13 residues. The V gene end was trimmed by 4 bases and the J gene end by 6 bases; junction bases not matched to a gene: 3. Per the germline V gene, CDR1 is SNHLY and CDR2 is FYNNEI. CDR3 sequence: CASSAGQGNGYTF. The CDR3 DNA reads as TGTGCCAGCAGTGCGGGACAGGGCAATGGCTACACCTTC.

Ten or more counts support this clonotype. The chain has TRBV4-1 and TRBJ2-3; D perhaps matches TRBD2 (6 bases). CDR3 length: 16 residues. Germline V gene lookup returns CDR1 MGHRA and CDR2 YSYEKL. With 0 bases removed from V and 2 bases from J, the gap between germline ends came to 12 bases. DNA of the CDR3: TGCGCCAGCAGCCAAGATCGGTTGGGACTCACAGATACGCAGTATTTT. As protein: CASSQDRLGLTDTQYF.

Points on this clonotype: A much larger clone is a single base away; this may be a read error. V and J are TRBV4-1 and TRBJ2-5; 7 bases align to TRBD2. Germline CDR1 and CDR2: MGHRA and YSYEKL. The CDR3 sequence is 16 residues long. The V segment lost 2 bases and the J segment 2 bases; nucleotides outside the gene matches: 8. CDR3: CASSQSGLSGQETQYF. The CDR3 coding sequence is TGCGCCAGCAGCCAATCGGGACTATCGGGGCAAGAGACCCAGTACTTC.

This clonotype occurred a few times. This chain connects TRBV7-9 to TRBJ1-5; D uncertain. The CDR3 contains 14 residues. Germline CDR1 and CDR2: SEHNR and FQNEAQ (reference sequence). V was pared by 0 bases and J by 5 bases, with 8 bases between. CDR3 sequence: CASSLALADQPQHF. In DNA form, the CDR3 reads TGTGCCAGCAGCTTAGCACTTGCGGATCAGCCCCAGCATTTT.

Ten or more counts support this clonotype. This sequence joins TRBV29-1 and TRBJ2-7; D is unclear. This CDR3 comprises 13 residues. V was clipped by 3 bases and J by 2 bases, with 11 bases between them. In germline, CDR1 is SQVTM, CDR2 ANQGSEA. CDR3 nucleotide sequence: TGCAGCGTTGAGGTGATGGGCACCTACGAGCAGTACTTC. It encodes CSVEVMGTYEQYF.